The following is a T cell receptor (beta chain) sequence with its context. The antigen remains undetermined. This entry comes from a study of Ad26.COV2.S vaccination and SARS-CoV-2 variants. Study information: Trial arm assignment for the donor was COV1001 Ad26.COV2.S. Findings and caveats of the study: Reported post-vaccination CD8+ and CD4+ T cell responses to spike showed substantial breadth.

Treatment of the sample: roughly 20 received Ad26.COV2.S at low or high dose, single or two shots; roughly five received placebo; per-sample allocation not given. Samples were taken on day 63 after the first vaccine or placebo injection. This CDR3 comprises 13 residues. Trimming removed 6 bases from V and 6 bases from J, with 12 bases in between. Method: immunoSEQ multiplex PCR; TCRdb's copy keeps in-frame clones and lacks some. The profile covers around 420,000 clones, with 70% to 90% appearing a single time and 3.6% taken by the ten largest. The origin of this receptor is a person between 18 and 60 years old who received the Ad26.COV2.S COVID-19 vaccine or a placebo. J is TRBJ1-5 and V is TRBV12-3 or TRBV12-4; the D gene is possibly TRBD1 (5 bases). Sequencing used peripheral blood, obtained in a trial of Ad26.COV2.S vaccine versus placebo. CDR3 nucleotide sequence: TGTGCCAGCAGCCCTCAGGGAAGTCAGCCCCAGCATTTT. This codes for CASSPQGSQPQHF.